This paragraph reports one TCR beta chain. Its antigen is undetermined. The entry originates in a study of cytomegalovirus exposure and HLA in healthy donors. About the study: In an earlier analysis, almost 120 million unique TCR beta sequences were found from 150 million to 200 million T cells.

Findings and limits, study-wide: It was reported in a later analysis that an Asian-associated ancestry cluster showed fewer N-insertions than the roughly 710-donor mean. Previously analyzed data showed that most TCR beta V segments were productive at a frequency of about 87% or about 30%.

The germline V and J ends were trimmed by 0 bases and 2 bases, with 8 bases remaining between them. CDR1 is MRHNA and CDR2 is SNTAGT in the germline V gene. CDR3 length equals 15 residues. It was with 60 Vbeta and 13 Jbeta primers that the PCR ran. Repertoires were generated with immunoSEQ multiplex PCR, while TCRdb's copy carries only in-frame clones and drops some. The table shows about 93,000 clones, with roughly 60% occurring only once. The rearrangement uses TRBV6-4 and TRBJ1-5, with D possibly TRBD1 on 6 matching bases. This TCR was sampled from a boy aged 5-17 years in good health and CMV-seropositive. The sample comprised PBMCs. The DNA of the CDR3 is TGTGCCAGCAGTGACTCGCAGGGGCGCAATCAGCCCCAGCATTTT. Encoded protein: CASSDSQGRNQPQHF.